Listed below are T cell receptor beta chains from one sample, sequenced in a study of blood T cells in healthy people across ages. TCRdb re-derived calls from the 5' RACE reads in MiXCR, one entry per CDR3 protein. The repertoire holds 1 million to 1.2 million distinct CDR3 sequences, with more than 30% as singletons. The sequencing input was blood. These receptors were collected from a man between 18 and 29 years old in good health. Both conserved end residues are part of each CDR3. The D gene is left open where the match is weak. A row's size may be missing; if present it is once, few, many or a size class.

J: TRBJ1-1
length: 14
size: NA
D: NA
V: TRBV20-1
DNA: TGCAGTGCTAGAGATCGAAGACAGAACACTGAAGCTTTCTTT
CDR3: CSARDRRQNTEAFF

J: TRBJ2-3
length: 15
size: NA
D: NA
V: TRBV5-6
DNA: TGTGCCAGCAGATGGGGACAAGGGTTGGCAGATACGCAGTATTTT
CDR3: CASRWGQGLADTQYF

J: TRBJ1-5
length: 13
size: NA
D: NA
V: TRBV10-3
DNA: TGTGCCATCAGTGACAAGGGGATTCAGCCCCAGCATTTT
CDR3: CAISDKGIQPQHF

J: TRBJ1-5
length: 15
size: NA
D: NA
V: TRBV28
DNA: TGTGCCAGCAGCCCCTCAGCCAGGGGTAATCAGCCCCAGCATTTT
CDR3: CASSPSARGNQPQHF

J: TRBJ2-1
length: 15
size: NA
D: TRBD2
V: TRBV20-1
DNA: TGCAGTGCTCGCACACTAGCGGGGGGTTATAATGAGCAGTTCTTC
CDR3: CSARTLAGGYNEQFF

J: TRBJ1-1
length: 13
size: few
D: NA
V: TRBV12-3/TRBV12-4
DNA: TGTGCCAGCACCAAGGGACATAACACTGAAGCTTTCTTT
CDR3: CASTKGHNTEAFF

J: TRBJ2-3
length: 14
size: NA
D: NA
V: TRBV5-1
DNA: TGCGCCAGCAGCTTTGCCCCCCCCACAGATACGCAGTATTTT
CDR3: CASSFAPPTDTQYF

J: TRBJ2-6
length: 14
size: NA
D: TRBD1
V: TRBV12-3/TRBV12-4
DNA: TGTGCCAGCAGTCAGGGGGCTGGGGCCAACGTCCTGACTTTC
CDR3: CASSQGAGANVLTF

J: TRBJ2-1
length: 18
size: NA
D: TRBD2
V: TRBV3-1
DNA: TGTGCCAGCAGCCAACTCGTCCACTTGCGGGGGGGCCAAGAGACCCAGTTCTTC
CDR3: CASSQLVHLRGGQETQFF

J: TRBJ2-1
length: 15
size: few
D: NA
V: TRBV7-9
DNA: TGTGCCAGCACAATCGGGGAGAGCTCCTACAATGAGCAGTTCTTC
CDR3: CASTIGESSYNEQFF

J: TRBJ2-5
length: 14
size: NA
D: NA
V: TRBV6-6
DNA: TGTGCCAGCAGTAAAGGACAGCCTCGGGAGACCCAGTACTTC
CDR3: CASSKGQPRETQYF

J: TRBJ2-7
length: 13
size: NA
D: NA
V: TRBV29-1
DNA: TGCAGCGTTGCGACAGCCTCCTACAATGAGCAGTACTTC
CDR3: CSVATASYNEQYF

J: TRBJ2-3
length: 15
size: few
D: NA
V: TRBV9
DNA: TGTGCCAGCAGCGCTGACAGATCCAGCACAGATACGCAGTATTTT
CDR3: CASSADRSSTDTQYF

J: TRBJ2-5
length: 14
size: NA
D: NA
V: TRBV29-1
DNA: TGCAGCGGCCTTCGACAGAATACAGACAATGAGCAGTACTTC
CDR3: CSGLRQNTDNEQYF

J: TRBJ2-1
length: 14
size: NA
D: NA
V: TRBV7-3
DNA: TGTGCCAGCTCCCGAGGACCCGACTACAATGAGCAGTTCTTC
CDR3: CASSRGPDYNEQFF

J: TRBJ2-1
length: 13
size: NA
D: TRBD1
V: TRBV7-2
DNA: TGTGCCGGCAGCCTAAGCAGGGGGAATGAGCAGTTCTTC
CDR3: CAGSLSRGNEQFF

J: TRBJ2-5
length: 14
size: few
D: TRBD1
V: TRBV20-1
DNA: TGCAGTGCTAGAGGGAACAGGGGCCAAGAGACCCAGTACTTC
CDR3: CSARGNRGQETQYF

J: TRBJ2-5
length: 14
size: NA
D: TRBD2
V: TRBV30
DNA: TGTGCCTGGAGTGTATCAGCGGGGGTCAATGAGCAGTACTTC
CDR3: CAWSVSAGVNEQYF

J: TRBJ2-2
length: 15
size: NA
D: NA
V: TRBV28
DNA: TGTGCCAGCAGAAATCCGGGACCCAACACCGGGGAGCTGTTTTTT
CDR3: CASRNPGPNTGELFF

J: TRBJ1-4
length: 14
size: few
D: NA
V: TRBV18
DNA: TGTGCCAGCTCACCGGGCCGCCAGGATGAAAAACTGTTTTTT
CDR3: CASSPGRQDEKLFF

J: TRBJ1-6
length: 16
size: NA
D: NA
V: TRBV25-1
DNA: TGTGCCAGCAGTGGATCCCCTGGACCGACCAATTCACCCCTCCACTTT
CDR3: CASSGSPGPTNSPLHF

J: TRBJ2-7
length: 14
size: NA
D: NA
V: TRBV7-2
DNA: TGTGCCAGCAGCCAACACCCCAGTACCTACGAGCAGTACTTC
CDR3: CASSQHPSTYEQYF

J: TRBJ2-1
length: 16
size: NA
D: TRBD2
V: TRBV20-1
DNA: TGCAGTGCTAGGACCTTGGGCGGGGGGGCCGACAATGAGCAGTTCTTC
CDR3: CSARTLGGGADNEQFF

J: TRBJ2-5
length: 15
size: NA
D: TRBD1
V: TRBV27
DNA: TGTGCCAGCAGTTTTGGGACAGGGGGCTTCTATTCGCAGTACTTC
CDR3: CASSFGTGGFYSQYF

J: TRBJ1-2
length: 14
size: few
D: NA
V: TRBV2
DNA: TGTGCCAGCAAATTTGACCAGGGGAACTATGGCTACACCTTC
CDR3: CASKFDQGNYGYTF

J: TRBJ2-1
length: 13
size: many
D: TRBD2
V: TRBV11-2
DNA: TGTGCCAGCAGTGCTCGGGGGGGCAATGAGCAGTTCTTC
CDR3: CASSARGGNEQFF

J: TRBJ2-2
length: 13
size: once
D: NA
V: TRBV2
DNA: TGTGCCAGCAGTGGAGAGCACACCGGGGAGCTGTTTTTT
CDR3: CASSGEHTGELFF

J: TRBJ1-3
length: 14
size: NA
D: NA
V: TRBV7-2
DNA: TGTGCCAGCAGCCCGACAGGCTCTGGAAACACCATATATTTT
CDR3: CASSPTGSGNTIYF

J: TRBJ2-3
length: 12
size: many
D: NA
V: TRBV3-1
DNA: TGTGCCAGCAGCGAACACGGGGATACGCAGTATTTT
CDR3: CASSEHGDTQYF

J: TRBJ1-3
length: 13
size: once
D: NA
V: TRBV29-1
DNA: TGCAGCGTTGCGGCAGGGGACGGAAACACCATATATTTT
CDR3: CSVAAGDGNTIYF

J: TRBJ1-5
length: 11
size: NA
D: NA
V: TRBV20-1
DNA: TGCAGTGCTAGAGAGCCAACGGGCCAGCATTTT
CDR3: CSAREPTGQHF

J: TRBJ2-7
length: 15
size: NA
D: TRBD2
V: TRBV3-1
DNA: TGTGCCAGCAGCCAAGATGGTTGGGAGGGCTACGAGCAGTACTTC
CDR3: CASSQDGWEGYEQYF

J: TRBJ1-5
length: 18
size: NA
D: NA
V: TRBV6-2/TRBV6-3
DNA: TGTGCCAGCACCGGAAACCCTGGACAGCCTAATAGCAATCAGCCCCAGCATTTT
CDR3: CASTGNPGQPNSNQPQHF

J: TRBJ1-2
length: 11
size: many
D: NA
V: TRBV20-1
DNA: TGCAGTGCTAGAGGACGCCATGGCTACACCTTC
CDR3: CSARGRHGYTF

J: TRBJ2-3
length: 13
size: few
D: TRBD1
V: TRBV7-9
DNA: TGTGCCAGCAGCGACGTCCAGGGGGCTTTTCAGTATTTT
CDR3: CASSDVQGAFQYF

J: TRBJ2-7
length: 14
size: few
D: NA
V: TRBV6-5
DNA: TGTGCCAGCAGTCGAAACAGGGCCACCTACGAGCAGTACTTC
CDR3: CASSRNRATYEQYF

J: TRBJ2-1
length: 12
size: few
D: TRBD1
V: TRBV29-1
DNA: TGCAGCACCGGGACAGGGCGGAATGAGCAGTTCTTC
CDR3: CSTGTGRNEQFF

J: TRBJ1-5
length: 12
size: few
D: NA
V: TRBV12-3/TRBV12-4
DNA: TGTGCCAGCATTCGAGGGAACCAGCCCCAGCATTTT
CDR3: CASIRGNQPQHF

J: TRBJ2-4
length: 13
size: NA
D: TRBD1
V: TRBV7-2
DNA: TGTGCCAGCAGCGGAGACAGGGTCAACATTCAGTACTTC
CDR3: CASSGDRVNIQYF

J: TRBJ1-2
length: 15
size: few
D: NA
V: TRBV18
DNA: TGTGCCAGCTCCCCGGGCGGTCGAAGCGACTATGGCTACACCTTC
CDR3: CASSPGGRSDYGYTF

J: TRBJ2-7
length: 11
size: few
D: NA
V: TRBV6-6
DNA: TGTGCCAGCAGTAGGCCCTACGAGCAGTACTTC
CDR3: CASSRPYEQYF

J: TRBJ1-2
length: 14
size: NA
D: NA
V: TRBV12-3/TRBV12-4
DNA: TGTGCCAGCAGTTTATATGTCCGAAGTGGTGGCTACACCTTC
CDR3: CASSLYVRSGGYTF

J: TRBJ1-5
length: 15
size: few
D: NA
V: TRBV4-1
DNA: TGCGCCAGCAGCCAAATAGAACACGGGGGTCAGCCCCAGCATTTT
CDR3: CASSQIEHGGQPQHF

J: TRBJ2-3
length: 16
size: few
D: NA
V: TRBV20-1
DNA: TGCAGTGCTAGAGACCCGGGGGGCGCTTGGACAGATACGCAGTATTTT
CDR3: CSARDPGGAWTDTQYF

J: TRBJ1-4
length: 13
size: few
D: NA
V: TRBV6-6
DNA: TGTGCCAGCAAGGGACGAGTCAATGAAAAACTGTTTTTT
CDR3: CASKGRVNEKLFF

J: TRBJ2-3
length: 15
size: few
D: TRBD2
V: TRBV5-5
DNA: TGTGCCAGCAGCAATCCGGGACTAGCAACAGATACGCAGTATTTT
CDR3: CASSNPGLATDTQYF

J: TRBJ2-5
length: 17
size: NA
D: TRBD1
V: TRBV4-1
DNA: TGCGCCAGCAGCCAAGTGAGGCAGGGGGCTAAATCCACTGAGCAGTACTTC
CDR3: CASSQVRQGAKSTEQYF

J: TRBJ2-7
length: 18
size: NA
D: TRBD2
V: TRBV6-5
DNA: TGTGCCAGCAGTTACACGACTAGCGGGGGGCCTAAACTCAATGAGCAGTACTTC
CDR3: CASSYTTSGGPKLNEQYF

J: TRBJ2-5
length: 12
size: few
D: NA
V: TRBV20-1
DNA: TGCAGTGCCGGCAGTACAGCAGGGACCCAGTACTTC
CDR3: CSAGSTAGTQYF

J: TRBJ2-2
length: 16
size: NA
D: NA
V: TRBV6-2/TRBV6-3
DNA: TGTGCCAGCAGTTACTCCTGGGCAAAGAACACCGGGGAGCTGTTTTTT
CDR3: CASSYSWAKNTGELFF

J: TRBJ1-1
length: 15
size: few
D: NA
V: TRBV2
DNA: TGTGCCAGCAGTGGCTCGGGACTTAGGAACACTGAAGCTTTCTTT
CDR3: CASSGSGLRNTEAFF

J: TRBJ2-3
length: 14
size: NA
D: NA
V: TRBV28
DNA: TGTGCCAGACCGGGACATCGTAGCACAGATACGCAGTATTTT
CDR3: CARPGHRSTDTQYF

J: TRBJ1-2
length: 12
size: few
D: TRBD1
V: TRBV5-4
DNA: TGTGCCAGCAAGGGACAGGGCTATGGCTACACCTTC
CDR3: CASKGQGYGYTF

J: TRBJ1-4
length: 16
size: NA
D: TRBD1
V: TRBV6-5
DNA: TGTGCCAGCAGTAAGGACAGGGGAAGGCCTAATGAAAAACTGTTTTTT
CDR3: CASSKDRGRPNEKLFF

J: TRBJ2-2
length: 15
size: NA
D: TRBD2
V: TRBV27
DNA: TGTGCCAGCTCACCAATGGGAGGGGTCACCGGGGAGCTGTTTTTT
CDR3: CASSPMGGVTGELFF